The T cell receptor (beta chain) under discussion was sequenced for a study of T cells in Graves' hyperthyroidism and ophthalmopathy. The study left out patients who had uncontrolled infection, other autoimmune disease, pregnancy or lactation. Each diagnosis drew on symptoms, thyroxine, TRAb, thyroid ultrasound and orbital computed tomography findings. Study conclusions and caveats: Peripheral blood also featured most of the thyroid clonotypes expanded above 0.001.

This clonotype has at least ten counts. What it binds is unknown. The V end was cut by 11 bases, the J end by 0 bases, with 8 bases between. Germline CDR1 reads SNHLY; CDR2 reads FYNNEI. The CDR3 is 13 residues long. RNA transcripts provided the source from which TCR beta CDR3 regions were amplified. The study used the HTBI primer set for a first-round RT-PCR of the TCR CDR3. TCRdb analysed the multiplex PCR reads with MiXCR anew, one entry per CDR3 protein. The table includes 450,000 to 700,000 distinct CDR3 sequences, around 46% detected once. The specimen was peripheral blood or thyroid tissue (not recorded which). The sequence derives from an adult woman with Graves' disease, either hyperthyroidism or ophthalmopathy (not recorded which). J is TRBJ1-6 and V is TRBV2; D is ambiguous. This CDR3 reads CAAGSSYNSPLHF. CDR3 coding DNA: TGTGCCGCCGGGAGCTCCTATAATTCACCCCTCCACTTT.